The TCR beta chain described here comes from a study of OX40 agonist ivuxolimab in advanced cancers. About the study as a whole: Ivuxolimab was an agonistic, fully human IgG2 monoclonal antibody directed against OX40 (CD134), a costimulatory receptor. Intravenous ivuxolimab was administered to patients every 2 weeks at six dose levels: 0.01, 0.1, 0.3, 1.5, 3 and 10 mg/kg. Among the approximately 54 dose-escalation patients, approximately 20 had hepatocellular carcinoma, 15 or so melanoma, 9 renal cell carcinoma and 9 head and neck cancer. In the dose-escalation cohort, around 80% of patients were male, and the mean age was roughly 56 years with a range of roughly 23 to 90. Partial responses occurred in three dose-escalation patients: two with cutaneous melanoma and one with hepatocellular carcinoma. Prior anti-PD-1, anti-PD-L1 or anti-CTLA-4 therapy was permitted, and approximately 41% of dose-escalation patients had received checkpoint inhibitors. The point of sequencing TCRbeta in the periphery was to test whether ivuxolimab changed TCR sequence diversity and drove clonal T-cell expansion. The paper reports the monotherapy dose-escalation portion (N = 52 patients) of the phase I ivuxolimab trial.

The trial excluded patients who had a history of autoimmune disease or were on systemic immunosuppression. Peripheral blood for TCR sequencing was drawn from every dose cohort at baseline, at cycle 4 day 1 and at cycle 7 day 1. Samples came from an open-label, multicenter, first-in-human phase I dose-escalation trial of ivuxolimab. Adults with locally advanced or metastatic head and neck squamous cell, hepatocellular, melanoma or renal cell carcinoma were enrolled in the trial. Before TCR sequencing, CD4+ and CD8+ T cells were separately sorted from peripheral blood. To sequence the TCRbeta CDR3 region, genomic DNA was isolated from the sorted cells. TCRbeta CDR3 regions were sequenced using the immunoSEQ Assay. This immuneACCESS table, as held by TCRdb, lists in-frame sequences with V and J called but not all clones. Of the missing ones, under half trace to an unresolved V gene in checked studies; the others have no known cause. The sample profile shows roughly 60,000 clones; over 70% of them were found once. The top ten hold about 1.9% of the sample.

The paper as a whole reports these results and caveats: Partial responders in the 0.1-3.0 mg/kg groups had among the lowest normalized peripheral clonal expansion, especially among CD8+ T cells. At doses of 0.1 to 3.0 mg/kg, clonal expansion of both CD4+ and CD8+ T cells in blood was seen between baseline and week 6. After ivuxolimab, more expanded clones were found on average in CD8+ T cells than in CD4+ T cells. Antigen specificity was not determined for the clonally expanded peripheral T cells. Low levels of normalized T-cell clonal expansion were also seen in some patients who did not respond.

Of note for this clone: Its antigen is not yet known. Base qualities are not recorded, but no much larger clone differs from it by a single base.

The input for sequencing was CD4+ or CD8+ T cells sorted from blood, taken in a trial of the OX40 agonist ivuxolimab. This sequence originates from an adult with an advanced solid tumor such as melanoma, head and neck, liver or kidney cancer.

The bases are TGTGCCAGCAGCTTGGCCATCGGACAGGGGAGAAATGAGCAGTTCTTC. This translates into CASSLAIGQGRNEQFF. This receptor chain uses TRBV5-5 and TRBJ2-1; 9 of the junction bases match TRBD1. Sequences SGHKS (CDR1) and YYEKEE (CDR2) are obtained from the germline V gene (reference sequence). The CDR3 spans 16 residues, from the cysteine through the phenylalanine. Just CDR3 DNA is preserved here, 48 bases in frame from base 1. Here V drops 0 bases and J drops 7 bases, and the junction holds 8 bases not matched to any gene. Supplemented by the reference TRBV5-5 and TRBJ2-1 proteins around the CDR3, the complete variable domain is DAGVTQSPTHLIKTRGQQVTLRCSPISGHKSVSWYQQVLGQGPQFIFQYYEKEERGRGNFPDRFSARQFPNYSSELNVNALLLGDSALYLCASSLAIGQGRNEQFFGPGTRLTVL.